This T cell receptor (beta chain) originates from a study of blood T cell repertoires in COVID-19. Looking at the study overall: Both acute and convalescent COVID-19 samples were obtained from the United States, Italy and Spain. Sources were T cells, B-cell-depleted T cells, or PBMCs; the material itself was cDNA or gDNA.

This CDR3 region has 15 residues. V trimming: 2 bases; J trimming: 1 base; junction bases outside the gene matches: 4. The germline CDR1 and CDR2 sequences are KGHSH and LQKENI. Per the original data handling: Scientists estimated how many nucleated cells there were by amplifying reference gene primers. Sequencing was performed with immunoSEQ multiplex PCR; in TCRdb, only in-frame clones are kept and a portion is missing. V and J calls and clone size are copied from that table; D and trimming were computed from the DNA. The table shows roughly 120,000 clones, with about 91% occurring only once. The rearrangement joins TRBV18 to TRBJ1-1; 7 nucleotides align to TRBD1. The sequenced sample was peripheral blood. The clonotype originates from a woman aged 45-60 years with active or convalescent COVID-19. The CDR3 reads CASSPSAGGNTEAFF. The CDR3 DNA reads TGTGCCAGCTCACCATCGGCAGGGGGGAACACTGAAGCTTTCTTT.